Given below is one T cell receptor (beta chain) in context. Its antigen is currently unknown. Analyses pooled second doses at about 4 or about 12 weeks. The sample originates from a study of T cell responses to AZD1222 COVID-19 vaccine. Regarding the study as a whole: Clonal diversity was possibly underestimated, and the donors were mostly white British, with more females. Nearly half of spike-specific TCRs reportedly go after variant regions that carry no mutations.

The CDR3 consists of 12 residues. From germline, CDR1 is MDHEN and CDR2 SYDVKM. V was clipped by 3 bases and J by 9 bases, with 9 bases between them. The repertoire was sequenced with immunoSEQ multiplex PCR; TCRdb's copy has only in-frame clones and lacks some. The sample gives some 280,000 clones, 90% to 95% of which show up once; about 0.5% is in the top ten. Specimen: peripheral blood, collected 28 days after the second AZD1222 dose. This TCR was recovered from an adult who received the AZD1222 COVID-19 vaccine. The chain couples TRBV28 to TRBJ2-1, with a weak D call TRBD2 (5 bases). The CDR3 DNA reads as TGTGCCAGCAGTTTCCTGAGGGCTGAGCAGTTCTTC. Its translation is CASSFLRAEQFF.